A selection of T cell receptor beta chains follows, all from one sample in a study of human T cells and chemical hapten exposure. TCRdb processed the RACE reads anew with MiXCR; each CDR3 protein has one entry. The sample includes fewer than 140,000 distinct CDR3 sequences, roughly 12% of them seen just once. Sequenced here: whole blood, sampled in connection with sensitization to the hapten diphenylcyclopropenone (DPC). These receptors originate from a woman in her forties or fifties with alopecia areata. Some clones in this sample may be carry-over from other donors' samples. The CDR3 runs from the conserved cysteine through the conserved F or W. A D gene is named only where the DNA matches it firmly. The size of a clone is reported for some rows only, either as once, few or many, or as a class for expanded clones.

J: TRBJ1-1; V: TRBV10-3; size: -; D: -; CDR3: CAISAEDGNTEAFF; DNA: TGTGCCATCAGTGCGGAGGATGGGAACACTGAAGCTTTCTTT
J: TRBJ1-5; V: TRBV28; size: -; D: -; CDR3: CASSFFGTWGRDQPQHF; DNA: TGTGCCAGCAGTTTCTTTGGAACCTGGGGTCGAGATCAGCCCCAGCATTTT
J: TRBJ2-5; V: TRBV6-6; size: few; D: TRBD2; CDR3: CASSGRGLAGNQETQYF; DNA: TGTGCCAGCAGTGGAAGGGGACTAGCGGGGAACCAAGAGACCCAGTACTTC
J: TRBJ1-5; V: TRBV20-1; size: few; D: -; CDR3: CSASIRSGANQPQHF; DNA: TGCAGTGCTAGTATACGTAGTGGGGCGAATCAGCCCCAGCATTTT
J: TRBJ1-4; V: TRBV6-5; size: -; D: TRBD1; CDR3: CASSYATRRGQAEKLFF; DNA: TGTGCCAGCAGTTACGCTACGCGGAGGGGGCAGGCTGAAAAACTGTTTTTT
J: TRBJ2-2; V: TRBV5-5; size: few; D: -; CDR3: CASSIGTHLGELFF; DNA: TGTGCCAGCAGCATCGGGACCCACCTCGGGGAGCTGTTTTTT
J: TRBJ1-2; V: TRBV6-1; size: -; D: -; CDR3: CASTPWDSVEGYTF; DNA: TGTGCCAGCACCCCGTGGGATAGTGTGGAAGGCTACACCTTC
J: TRBJ1-5; V: TRBV19; size: many; D: -; CDR3: CASSIVVQTNQPQHF; DNA: TGTGCCAGTAGTATAGTTGTACAGACAAATCAGCCCCAGCATTTT
J: TRBJ2-7; V: TRBV28; size: -; D: TRBD1; CDR3: CASSLRQGAYEQYF; DNA: TGTGCCAGCAGTTTGAGACAGGGCGCCTACGAGCAGTACTTC
J: TRBJ1-3; V: TRBV20-1; size: many; D: -; CDR3: CSAIREISGNTIYF; DNA: TGCAGTGCCATCCGAGAGATCTCTGGAAACACCATATATTTT
J: TRBJ2-4; V: TRBV7-9; size: -; D: -; CDR3: CASSPWLGNIQYF; DNA: TGTGCCAGCAGCCCGTGGTTGGGAAACATTCAGTACTTC
J: TRBJ2-5; V: TRBV29-1; size: -; D: TRBD1; CDR3: CSVESSTGGRETQYF; DNA: TGCAGCGTTGAGTCATCTACAGGGGGCAGAGAGACCCAGTACTTC
J: TRBJ1-2; V: TRBV6-1; size: few; D: -; CDR3: CASSRPGQGHGYTF; DNA: TGTGCCAGCAGTCGTCCGGGACAAGGGCATGGCTACACCTTC
J: TRBJ2-5; V: TRBV9; size: -; D: -; CDR3: CASSVGPRDKQTQYF; DNA: TGTGCCAGCAGCGTAGGTCCCAGGGATAAGCAGACCCAGTACTTC
J: TRBJ1-1; V: TRBV5-1; size: -; D: -; CDR3: CASSPRGGTSGSTEAFF; DNA: TGCGCCAGCAGCCCCCGCGGAGGGACATCGGGATCCACTGAAGCTTTCTTT
J: TRBJ2-7; V: TRBV5-1; size: few; D: -; CDR3: CASSPGLQPYEQYF; DNA: TGCGCCAGCAGCCCCGGGCTGCAACCCTACGAGCAGTACTTC
J: TRBJ2-7; V: TRBV5-1; size: -; D: TRBD1; CDR3: CASSPVTGAGEQYF; DNA: TGCGCCAGCAGCCCCGTGACAGGGGCCGGCGAGCAGTACTTC
J: TRBJ2-7; V: TRBV13; size: few; D: TRBD1; CDR3: CASSRSTGYPYEQYF; DNA: TGTGCCAGCAGCAGGTCGACAGGGTATCCCTACGAGCAGTACTTC
J: TRBJ2-5; V: TRBV29-1; size: few; D: -; CDR3: CSALGRTSTAETQYF; DNA: TGCAGCGCTCTAGGAAGGACATCCACGGCGGAGACCCAGTACTTC
J: TRBJ1-1; V: TRBV6-1; size: few; D: TRBD1; CDR3: CASSATDRGEVTEAFF; DNA: TGTGCCAGCAGTGCGACGGACAGGGGGGAGGTTACTGAAGCTTTCTTT
J: TRBJ2-4; V: TRBV11-2; size: few; D: -; CDR3: CASSFSGNIQYF; DNA: TGTGCCAGCAGCTTTTCCGGGAACATTCAGTACTTC
J: TRBJ1-1; V: TRBV21-1; size: -; D: -; CDR3: CASSKNLNTEAFF; DNA: TGTGCCAGCAGCAAGAACCTAAACACTGAAGCTTTCTTT
J: TRBJ1-5; V: TRBV18; size: many; D: -; CDR3: CASSPGGGNQPQHF; DNA: TGTGCCAGCTCACCGGGGGGCGGCAATCAGCCCCAGCATTTT
J: TRBJ1-1; V: TRBV6-6; size: many; D: -; CDR3: CASSLYDGEAFF; DNA: TGTGCCAGCAGTTTATACGACGGTGAGGCTTTCTTT
J: TRBJ2-7; V: TRBV12-3/TRBV12-4; size: -; D: -; CDR3: CASSFARRQAYEQYF; DNA: TGTGCCAGCAGTTTCGCCCGGCGGCAGGCCTACGAGCAGTACTTC
J: TRBJ2-7; V: TRBV27; size: few; D: TRBD1; CDR3: CASRARDRLGYEQYF; DNA: TGTGCCAGCAGAGCCCGGGACAGGTTGGGGTACGAGCAGTACTTC
J: TRBJ2-7; V: TRBV11-2; size: -; D: TRBD1; CDR3: CASSSSDRGGEQYF; DNA: TGTGCCAGCAGCTCCTCGGACAGGGGTGGAGAGCAGTACTTC